The entry below gives a single TCR beta chain sequence along with its context. This clonotype has a handful of counts. Its antigen remains unidentified. No clone much larger than this one lies a single base away; base qualities are absent. These reads were obtained on an Illumina HiSeq 1500. TCRdb passed the public sequencing reads through fastp at Q25 and MiXCR, retaining productive beta sequences. For every CDR3 protein sequence, its rows merge into one entry that carries the most common genes and DNA. Recorded for this sample are fewer than 300,000 distinct CDR3 sequences; 20% to 30% of them occurred a single time. Roughly 13% of the sample lies in the top ten. The data belong to a study of T cell repertoires in cytomegalovirus infection (dated by TCRdb to about 2019). Describing the broader study: Because public TCR beta signatures pointed to carriage of CMV infection together with the matching HLA type, the HLA type of each donor mattered for the analysis. Study-wide findings and limitations: The ex vivo response was dominated by HLA-C-restricted CMV-specific TCR beta clonotypes, and the single most frequent clonotype in two of eight donors was supplied by these HLA-C-restricted clonotypes. Cumulative frequency of public TCR beta family members discriminated carriers of CMV infection plus the relevant HLA type in this cohort and an independent approximately 400-donor cohort.

Compared with germline, V lacks 7 bases and J lacks 0 bases; bases without a gene match: 5. The CDR3 covers 15 residues, taking in both the cysteine and the phenylalanine. Just CDR3 DNA is preserved here, 45 bases in frame from base 1. The germline V gene specifies SNHLY as CDR1 and FYNNEI as CDR2. The sequence joins TRBV2 to TRBJ2-2, and 7 junctional nucleotides match TRBD1. This receptor was taken from a human donor in good health (CMV status not recorded). Some clones in this sample may be carry-over from other donors' samples. The specimen was PBMCs. The CDR3 corresponds to CASNPGTANTGELFF. The nucleotide sequence is given as TGTGCCAGCAATCCTGGGACAGCGAACACCGGGGAGCTGTTTTTT.